This T cell receptor (beta chain) came from a study of blood T cell repertoires in COVID-19. Study-level information: Samples representing acute and convalescent COVID-19 were sourced from the United States, Italy and Spain.

The data were produced by immunoSEQ multiplex PCR, yet TCRdb's version contains in-frame clones alone and is incomplete. This table holds around 140,000 clones, under 90% found once. This receptor was taken from a man aged 65 to 85 who had recovered from COVID-19. The sequenced sample was peripheral blood.

The CDR3 spells CASSQEFSGTSYNEQFF. The CDR3 coding sequence is TGTGCCAGCAGCCAAGAGTTTAGCGGGACCTCCTACAATGAGCAGTTCTTC. The J gene is TRBJ2-1, the V gene TRBV3-1 (or the pseudogene TRBV3-2), with 8 bases aligning to TRBD2. CDR1 is LGHDT and CDR2 is YNNKEL in the germline V gene (reference sequence). The V gene end was trimmed by 0 bases and the J gene end by 0 bases; junction bases not matched to a gene: 4. This CDR3 has 17 residues.